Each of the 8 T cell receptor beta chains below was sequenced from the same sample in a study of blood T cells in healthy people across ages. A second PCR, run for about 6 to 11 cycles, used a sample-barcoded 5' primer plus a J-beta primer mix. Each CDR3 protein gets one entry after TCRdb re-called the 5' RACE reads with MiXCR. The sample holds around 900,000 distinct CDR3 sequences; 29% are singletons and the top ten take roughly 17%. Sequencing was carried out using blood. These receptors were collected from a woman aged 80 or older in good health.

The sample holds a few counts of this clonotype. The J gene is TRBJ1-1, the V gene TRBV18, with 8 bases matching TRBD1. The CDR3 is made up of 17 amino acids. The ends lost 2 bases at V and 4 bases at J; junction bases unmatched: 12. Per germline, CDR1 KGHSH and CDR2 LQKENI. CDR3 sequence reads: CASSPLDRVRVGTEAFF. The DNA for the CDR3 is TGTGCCAGCTCACCATTGGACAGGGTCCGCGTTGGCACTGAAGCTTTCTTT.

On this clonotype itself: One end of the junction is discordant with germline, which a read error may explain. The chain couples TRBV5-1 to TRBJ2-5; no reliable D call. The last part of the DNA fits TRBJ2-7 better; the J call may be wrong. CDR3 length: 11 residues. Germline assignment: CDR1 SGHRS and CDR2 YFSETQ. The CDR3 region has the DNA TGCGTCAGCAGCTTGTTTGACGAGCAGTACTTC. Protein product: CVSSLFDEQYF.

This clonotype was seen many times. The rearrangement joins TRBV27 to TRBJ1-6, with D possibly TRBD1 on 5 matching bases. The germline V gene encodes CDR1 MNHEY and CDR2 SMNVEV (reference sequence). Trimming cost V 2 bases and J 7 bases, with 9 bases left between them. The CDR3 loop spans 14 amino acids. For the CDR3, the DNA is TGTGCCAGCAGTTTAAGACAGCTAAATTCACCCCTCCACTTT. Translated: CASSLRQLNSPLHF.

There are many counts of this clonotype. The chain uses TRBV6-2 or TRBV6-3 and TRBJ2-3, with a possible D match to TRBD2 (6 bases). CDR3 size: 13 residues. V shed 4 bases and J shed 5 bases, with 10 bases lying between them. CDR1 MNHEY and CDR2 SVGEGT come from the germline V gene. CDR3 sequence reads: CASSSSVGDTQYF. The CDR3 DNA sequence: TGTGCCAGCAGTTCTAGCGTTGGAGATACGCAGTATTTT.

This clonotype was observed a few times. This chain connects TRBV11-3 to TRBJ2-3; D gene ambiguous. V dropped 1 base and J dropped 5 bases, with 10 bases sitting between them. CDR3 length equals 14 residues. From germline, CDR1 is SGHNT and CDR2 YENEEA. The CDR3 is CASSLVRKEDTQYF. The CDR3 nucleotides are TGTGCCAGCAGCTTAGTGCGAAAAGAAGATACGCAGTATTTT.

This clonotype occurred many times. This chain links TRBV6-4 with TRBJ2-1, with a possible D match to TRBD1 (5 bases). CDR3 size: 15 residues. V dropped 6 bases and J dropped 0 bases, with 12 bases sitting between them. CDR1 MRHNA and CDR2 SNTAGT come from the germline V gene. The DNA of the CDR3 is TGTGCCAGCAGCCAGGGTCCCAGCTCCTACAATGAGCAGTTCTTC. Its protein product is CASSQGPSSYNEQFF.

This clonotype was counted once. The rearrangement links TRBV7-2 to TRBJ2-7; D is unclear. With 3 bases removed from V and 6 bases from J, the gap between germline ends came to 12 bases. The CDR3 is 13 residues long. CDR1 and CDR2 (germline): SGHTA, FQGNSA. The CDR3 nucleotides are TGTGCCAGCAGCTTTACGTCGGCGGCCGAGCAGTACTTC. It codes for CASSFTSAAEQYF.

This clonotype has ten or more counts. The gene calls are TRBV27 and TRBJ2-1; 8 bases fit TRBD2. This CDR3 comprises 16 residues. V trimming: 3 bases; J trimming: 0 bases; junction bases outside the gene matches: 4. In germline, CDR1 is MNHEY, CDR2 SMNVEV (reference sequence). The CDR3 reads CASSLERGSSYNEQFF. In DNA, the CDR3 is TGTGCCAGCAGTTTGGAGCGGGGGAGCTCCTACAATGAGCAGTTCTTC.